The rows below give T cell receptor beta chains drawn from one sample of a study of identical twins. TCRdb reprocessed the 5' RACE reads with MiXCR, giving one entry per CDR3 protein. Of 690,000 or so distinct CDR3 sequences detected, about 9.4% appear once; the ten largest clones hold approximately 0.96%. These data are also associated with another study on yellow fever vaccine responses in identical twins.

The specimen was PBMCs. The receptors were gathered from a woman between 18 and 30 years old in good health. Both conserved end residues are part of each CDR3.

V gene	J gene	CDR3 protein
TRBV7-2	TRBJ2-7	CASSLAASQGSYEQYF
TRBV7-2	TRBJ2-1	CASSLTSGIEANEQFF
TRBV6-2/TRBV6-3	TRBJ2-4	CASWTPGTKNIQYF
TRBV7-9	TRBJ2-7	CASSPLEADRPPHEQYF
TRBV24-1	TRBJ2-7	CATSPGQAGRNEQYF
TRBV29-1	TRBJ2-2	CSVELGQGTGELFF
TRBV12-3/TRBV12-4	TRBJ2-5	CASSFIGGRQTQYF
TRBV14	TRBJ1-4	CASSHLMEEKLFF
TRBV3-1	TRBJ2-4	CASSQGYSKNIQYF
TRBV5-1	TRBJ2-6	CASSPGQGMRGANVLTF
TRBV20-1	TRBJ2-3	CSAPVYGGAQDTQYF
TRBV12-3/TRBV12-4	TRBJ2-1	CASRDYNEQFF
TRBV2	TRBJ2-3	CASSVRQRDTQYF
TRBV20-1	TRBJ2-7	CSAREAGKRSEQYF
TRBV28	TRBJ1-1	CASSSFLQGSGNTEAFF
TRBV5-1	TRBJ1-3	CASSFRGVGNTIYF
TRBV12-3/TRBV12-4	TRBJ1-5	CASSERNIGNQPQHF
TRBV5-1	TRBJ2-7	CASSYTPGTAITSINYF
TRBV12-3/TRBV12-4	TRBJ2-2	CASSSYGTLTGELFF
TRBV28	TRBJ2-1	CASSGPGLEFHEQFF
TRBV4-3	TRBJ2-1	CASSQDPGSYEQFF
TRBV20-1	TRBJ2-5	CSPLALQETQYF
TRBV6-1	TRBJ2-7	CASSPKRGDSYEQYF
TRBV7-9	TRBJ2-7	CASSLVGLVDPYEQYF
TRBV5-5	TRBJ2-3	CASSLSGFDYTDTQYF
TRBV7-2	TRBJ2-7	CASSLEQGPEQYF
TRBV29-1	TRBJ2-5	CSVGGAVETQYF
TRBV7-2	TRBJ2-7	CASSWTASSYEQYF
TRBV6-2/TRBV6-3	TRBJ2-1	CASSYSRSLDEQFF
TRBV28	TRBJ2-3	CASSPDRDPSTDTQYF
TRBV3-1	TRBJ2-7	CASSRRDASYEQYF
TRBV5-1	TRBJ2-7	CASSLQLGMSYEQYF
TRBV10-3	TRBJ2-7	CAITNQVGRSYEQYF
TRBV11-1	TRBJ2-2	CASKNGGTAPGELFF
TRBV20-1	TRBJ1-6	CSAHTGTGDSPLHF
TRBV7-6	TRBJ2-1	CASSSSGTSVPYNEQFF
TRBV6-1	TRBJ1-1	CASSETGSLSEAFF
TRBV5-1	TRBJ2-1	CASSWGGDRAYNEQFF
TRBV5-1	TRBJ2-7	CASSPWTGSTYEQYF
TRBV12-3/TRBV12-4	TRBJ2-7	CASSLGLGSNEQYF
TRBV7-3	TRBJ2-5	CASSLIASGGQETQYF